Each of the 23 T cell receptor beta chains below was sequenced from the same sample in a study of early T cells in non-severe SARS-CoV-2 infection. TCRdb analysed the 5' RACE reads with MiXCR anew, one entry per CDR3 protein. The sample lists approximately 33,000 distinct CDR3 sequences; about 5% were seen once. Specimen: whole blood. The receptors stem from an adult who was a healthcare worker with PCR-confirmed SARS-CoV-2 infection or an uninfected control (not recorded which).

In its sample, this clonotype was seen many times. The genes are TRBV7-2 and TRBJ1-2; D gene unclear. The CDR3 runs to 12 residues. Germline CDR1 is SGHTA and CDR2 is FQGNSA. V was trimmed by 5 bases and J by 8 bases, leaving 12 bases between them. The CDR3 coding sequence is TGTGCCAGCAGCCCGGCGTTCGGGGGCTACACCTTC. Translated, it gives CASSPAFGGYTF.

This clonotype appeared many times. The chain is built from TRBV21-1 and TRBJ1-4; the table's D call of TRBD1 was not tested on the DNA. TRBV21-1 is a recognized pseudogene. The CDR3 runs 19 residues. The CDR3 sequence: CASSLKGGRRGSTREKLFF. In nucleotides, the CDR3 is TGTGCCAGCAGCCTCAAGGGGGGCCGAAGGGGAAGCACGAGGGAAAAACTGTTTTTT.

There are a few counts of this clonotype. The rearrangement links TRBV28 to TRBJ1-6; TRBD1 matches at 7 bases. The CDR3 sequence is 15 residues long. Germline CDR1 MDHEN, CDR2 SYDVKM. Trimming cost V 3 bases and J 8 bases; bases outside gene matches: 7. CDR3 DNA sequence: TGTGCCAGCAGTTTGAGTGGGCAGGGGGATTCACCCCTCCACTTT. Amino acids: CASSLSGQGDSPLHF.

This clonotype showed up just a few times. CDR3 residues: CASSQLGRPNSPLHF. CDR3 nucleotides: TGCGCCAGCAGTCAGTTGGGACGACCTAATTCACCCCTCCACTTT. This chain connects TRBV23-1 to TRBJ1-6; perhaps TRBD1 as D (5 bases). TRBV23-1 is identified as an open reading frame with a role that is uncertain. V lost 3 bases and J 6 bases, leaving 12 bases between the germline ends. The CDR3 covers 15 residues.

This clonotype was detected ten times or more. V usage is TRBV7-9 and J usage is TRBJ2-3, with no clear D. Germline values: CDR1 SEHNR, CDR2 FQNEAQ (reference sequence). Trimming stripped 0 bases from V and 4 bases from J, with 17 bases between. The CDR3 consists of 17 residues. In DNA form, the CDR3 reads TGTGCCAGCAGCTTAGCTTCTGTGTCTGGGATGGCAGATACGCAGTATTTT. Translating it yields CASSLASVSGMADTQYF.

This clonotype has ten or more counts. This rearrangement joins TRBV4-1 to TRBJ2-7; D may be TRBD2 (5 bases). Germline V gene data show CDR1 as MGHRA and CDR2 as YSYEKL. This CDR3 region has 14 residues. Trimming left V 3 bases short and J 8 bases short, with 17 bases between. CDR3 region: CASSQGDTSAKQYF. CDR3 bases: TGCGCCAGCAGCCAGGGAGACACGTCCGCCAAGCAGTACTTC.

The table lists this clonotype with many counts. The chain uses TRBV30 and TRBJ1-2; no definite D call. The CDR3 runs 13 residues. Trimming stripped 1 base from V and 6 bases from J, with 12 bases between. Germline V gives CDR1 GTSNPN, CDR2 SVGIG (reference sequence). The CDR3 here is CAWSGDEEDGYTF. CDR3 DNA: TGTGCCTGGAGTGGTGACGAGGAGGATGGCTACACCTTC.

This clonotype was observed many times. The V gene is TRBV7-6, the J gene TRBJ1-6; 10 bases line up with TRBD1. The germline gives CDR1 SGHVS, CDR2 FNYEAQ. Trimming removed 1 base from V and 8 bases from J; junction bases left unmatched: 2. The CDR3 sequence is 15 residues long. The CDR3 protein is CASSLGTGGDSPLHF. The CDR3 region has the DNA TGTGCCAGCAGCTTAGGGACAGGGGGTGATTCACCCCTCCACTTT.

This clonotype came up many times. J is TRBJ2-4 and V is TRBV7-2, with 7 positions matching TRBD1. J lost 0 bases, V lost 3 bases, and 5 bases had no gene match. CDR3 length: 16 amino acids. Germline values: CDR1 SGHTA, CDR2 FQGNSA. CDR3 sequence: CASSFGTALAKNIQYF. In DNA form, the CDR3 reads TGTGCCAGCAGCTTCGGGACAGCCCTAGCCAAAAACATTCAGTACTTC. Combining the CDR3 with reference TRBV7-2 and TRBJ2-4 gives the whole variable domain GAGVSQSPSNKVTEKGKDVELRCDPISGHTALYWYRQSLGQGLEFLIYFQGNSAPDKSGLPSDRFSAERTGGSVSTLTIQRTQQEDSAVYLCASSFGTALAKNIQYFGAGTRLSVL.

This clonotype came up many times. V usage is TRBV7-9 and J usage is TRBJ2-1, with TRBD2 matching 10 bases. The germline gives CDR1 SEHNR, CDR2 FQNEAQ (reference sequence). V lost 7 bases and J lost 10; bases outside the gene matches: 16. CDR3 length: 16 residues. The CDR3 protein is CASTITGLAPSGEQFF. In DNA, the CDR3 is TGTGCCAGCACCATTACGGGACTAGCGCCCTCGGGCGAGCAGTTCTTC.

V and J are TRBV5-1 and TRBJ1-1; TRBD1 is a possible D gene (6 bases). The V end lost 4 bases, the J end lost 1 base, and 14 bases lay between the germline ends. Per the germline V gene, CDR1 is SGHRS and CDR2 is YFSETQ. The CDR3 extends over 15 amino acids. The chain's CDR3 is CASSVSGTPNTEAFF. Here the CDR3 DNA reads TGCGCCAGCAGCGTATCCGGGACACCGAACACTGAAGCTTTCTTT.

This clonotype showed up many times. This sequence joins TRBV5-1 and TRBJ1-1; no clear D. The germline V gene encodes CDR1 SGHRS and CDR2 YFSETQ. V lost 4 bases, J lost 1 base, and 8 bases lay in between. The CDR3 spans 13 residues. The CDR3 sequence is CASSITENTEAFF. DNA for the CDR3: TGCGCCAGCAGCATAACAGAGAACACTGAAGCTTTCTTT. Complete variable domain (other parts from reference TRBV5-1 and TRBJ1-1): KAGVTQTPRYLIKTRGQQVTLSCSPISGHRSVSWYQQTPGQGLQFLFEYFSETQRNKGNFPGRFSGRQFSNSRSEMNVSTLELGDSALYLCASSITENTEAFFGQGTRLTVV.

The chain is built from TRBV9 and TRBJ1-4, with TRBD1 as a possible D gene (5 bases). The CDR3 has 15 amino acids. Per the germline V gene, CDR1 is SGDLS and CDR2 is YYNGEE. Trimming took 4 bases from V and 5 from J, leaving 15 bases between them. The CDR3 coding sequence is TGTGCCAGCAGCCCCAATCAGGGTAGGAATGAAAAACTGTTTTTT. Translated: CASSPNQGRNEKLFF.

This clonotype was counted many times. Its ends do not fully match the called genes, so a read error is possible. The gene calls are TRBV11-2 and TRBJ2-4; no definite D call. CDR1 SGHAT and CDR2 FQNNGV come from the germline V gene. The CDR3 has 12 residues. This CDR3 is CASSLFSSASNF. The CDR3 coding sequence is TGTGCCAGCAGCTTATTTAGCTCCGCCTCGAACTTC.

This clonotype was seen ten or more times. The gene calls are TRBV27 and TRBJ1-2; D remains ambiguous. The CDR3 is 15 residues long. The germline V and J ends were trimmed by 2 bases and 1 base, with 11 bases remaining between them. CDR1 and CDR2 from the germline V gene are MNHEY and SMNVEV (reference sequence). The CDR3 nucleotides read TGTGCCAGCAGTTTAAGTGGCGGGATTAACTATGGCTACACCTTC. Encoded protein: CASSLSGGINYGYTF.

The table lists this clonotype with a few counts. J is TRBJ2-1 and V is TRBV7-6; the D gene is possibly TRBD2 (6 bases). The V gene lost 3 bases and the J gene lost 5 bases, with 17 bases spanning the gap. Germline V gene lookup returns CDR1 SGHVS and CDR2 FNYEAQ. This CDR3 comprises 16 residues. In DNA form, the CDR3 reads TGTGCCAGCAGCTTTTTGCTGGGGGAGCGGGACAATGAGCAGTTCTTC. The encoded protein is CASSFLLGERDNEQFF.

This clonotype was counted at least ten times. The CDR3: CASSLGRQELYEQYF. The CDR3 DNA reads TGTGCCAGCAGCTTGGGGAGACAGGAACTTTACGAGCAGTACTTC. The rearrangement links TRBV5-4 to TRBJ2-7; D possibly corresponds to TRBD1 (6 bases). The CDR3 is 15 residues long. The V and J ends lost 0 bases and 4 bases respectively, with 14 bases between them. Germline-derived CDR1 and CDR2 are SGHNT and YYREEE (reference sequence).

This clonotype was seen repeatedly, ten times or more. This chain uses TRBV18 with TRBJ1-4; D unclear. Germline CDR1 KGHSH, CDR2 LQKENI. Deletions cut 0 bases from V and 3 bases from J, with 8 bases between. The CDR3 has 15 residues. For the CDR3, the DNA is TGTGCCAGCTCACCACCAGGGTTGTCTAATGAAAAACTGTTTTTT. It yields the protein CASSPPGLSNEKLFF.

This rearrangement joins TRBV7-2 to TRBJ2-7, with D unresolved. Germline V gene lookup returns CDR1 SGHTA and CDR2 FQGNSA. CDR3 size: 15 residues. With 1 base removed from V and 2 bases from J, the gap between germline ends came to 12 bases. The CDR3 spells CASSLGGTVAYEQYF. Here the CDR3 DNA reads TGTGCCAGCAGCTTAGGAGGAACGGTAGCCTACGAGCAGTACTTC.

This clonotype was detected ten times or more. V usage is TRBV10-3 and J usage is TRBJ1-1; the match to TRBD1 covers 8 bases. From germline, CDR1 is ENHRY and CDR2 SYGVKD. This CDR3 is built from 15 residues. V gave up 4 bases and J gave up 1 base; unmatched junction bases: 5. Here the CDR3 reads CAISGTGLRNTEAFF. The CDR3 DNA is TGTGCCATCAGTGGGACAGGGCTTAGGAACACTGAAGCTTTCTTT.

The sample holds many counts of this clonotype. V is TRBV6-2 or TRBV6-3 and J is TRBJ2-5, with 7 bases identical to TRBD1. CDR3 length equals 15 residues. CDR1 MNHEY and CDR2 SVGEGT come from the germline V gene. V trimming: 5 bases; J trimming: 7 bases; junction bases outside the gene matches: 13. CDR3 in DNA: TGTGCCAGCAGTGGACAGGACCTCGACGGACGGACCCAGTACTTC. Translation: CASSGQDLDGRTQYF.

This clonotype was found many times. The chain carries TRBV7-2 and TRBJ1-4, with 8 positions matching TRBD1. The CDR3 contains 15 residues. V dropped 4 bases and J dropped 0; count of bases not matched to a gene: 1. The germline V gene has CDR1 SGHTA and CDR2 FQGNSA. The CDR3 nucleotides read TGTGCCAGCAGCTCACAGGGGGCAACTAATGAAAAACTGTTTTTT. Translation: CASSSQGATNEKLFF.

This clonotype was counted ten times or more. V usage is TRBV5-6 and J usage is TRBJ2-6; TRBD1 matches at 7 bases. After removal of 6 bases from V and 2 bases from J, the junction contained 5 bases not matched to a gene. This CDR3 has 15 residues. Looked up from germline, CDR1 is SGHDT and CDR2 is YYEEEE. In DNA, the CDR3 is TGTGCCAGCACAACAGGGGTTGCTGGGGCCAACGTCCTGACTTTC. This gives the protein CASTTGVAGANVLTF.